This T cell receptor beta chain appears in the sequencing data of a study of cytomegalovirus exposure and HLA in healthy donors (dated by TCRdb to about 2017). About the study as a whole: An earlier analysis of around 600 of the donors reported approximately 300 Gb of sequence data and 117 million unique TCR beta sequences from roughly 180 million T cells. An early release covering over 500 HLA-typed donors comprised approximately 290 gigabases of sequencing data and tens of millions of unique TCR sequences. The genetic ancestry cluster associated with self-reported Caucasian donors included over 65% of the approximately 430 genotyped donors. The aim of the study was to test whether cataloging public T cell receptors could identify signatures of past pathogen exposure. Using immunosequencing, the study profiled T cell repertoires from 666 subjects and related those repertoires to cytomegalovirus serostatus. A separate validation cohort of over a hundred different subjects was used in addition to the approximately 700-subject first cohort. High-throughput TCR immunosequencing, statistical association of individual TCRs with disease status, and machine learning were combined to predict cytomegalovirus infection status. In a later analysis, previously published TCR beta repertoires from 550 to 750 donors were re-analyzed and high-resolution HLA genotyping was added so that TCR occurrence patterns could be studied. Rather than drawing on any new phenotypic data, the later analysis identified candidate immune exposures from TCR beta sequences and the way those sequences occurred across donors. To decide whether each TCR beta V gene segment behaved as functional or pseudogenic, an earlier analysis of some 540 of the donors relied on high-throughput TCR beta sequencing. Donor age, sex, ethnicity and CMV serostatus were collected together with the repertoire data. Genome-wide SNP genotypes for about 55% of the 666 donors were used in a later genetic analysis, which treated that subset as a discovery cohort. All discovery cohort repertoires had been generated on a single sequencing platform. Class I and class II HLA loci were covered by the typing at four-digit resolution. Typing coverage varied by locus: roughly 629-640 donors for A, B, C, DRB1 and DQB1; roughly 510 for DQA1; around 610 for DPA1; approximately 470 for DPB1. Four to six DR-DQ haplotypes were handled as single units for association and clustering, since linkage in the cohort was strong. Among some 410 genotyped donors of the cohort, an average of around 240,000 unique TCR beta nucleotide sequences were sequenced per donor, roughly a sixth of them non-productive. The research as a whole found: A later genetic analysis reported fewer N-insertions in productive TCRs among donors in an Asian-associated ancestry cluster than the roughly 620-donor mean. An association between a missense DCLRE1C variant and V-gene and J-gene trimming of TCR beta chains was found in a later genetic analysis and replicated in an independent cohort. In a later analysis, HLA-associated TCR beta chains were found to be more clonally expanded and to have lower generation probabilities than equally common non-associated chains. A cluster of highly shared sequence variants was judged likely to be a technical artifact of the sequencing pipeline. Three of the identified cytomegalovirus-associated TCR beta chains were confirmed in vitro to be specific for cytomegalovirus antigens. Some IMGT-functional V segments, including TRBV6-2 and TRBV6-3, could not be told apart with the 87-base-pair reads, so those segments were excluded. CMV serostatus was the only immune exposure information available for the cohort. Strong co-occurrence of HLA alleles, especially DR and DQ, made assigning TCR associations to individual alleles difficult. In an earlier analysis of about 540 of the donors, most TCR beta V segments were observed in productive rearrangements about 90% or about 30% of the time, broadly matching IMGT annotations. According to the authors, the approach could potentially be generalized to other disease states and immunological phenotypes. This cohort had only TCR beta chains sequenced, and the lack of alpha or paired-chain data limited which features could be detected. A later analysis reported that several top co-occurrence clusters appeared linked to parvovirus B19, influenza, CMV and Epstein-Barr virus. The presence/absence analyses assumed that sequencing depth was roughly uniform across donors, and that assumption may not be true. In both the original and validation cohorts, the classifier was reported to diagnose cytomegalovirus status with high specificity and sensitivity. Because HLA typing was unavailable for some donors at each locus, only the typed subset was used in association tests. A later analysis found that most CMV-associated TCR beta chains appeared HLA-restricted, with HLA associations seemingly driven largely by CMV exposure. A further reported finding was that TCR beta sequences accurately predicted the HLA-A and HLA-B alleles for most subjects in the first cohort. The earlier analysis of around 600 of the donors excluded some 15 rarely observed V segments, including chromosome 9 orphons, because counts were too low. At a false discovery rate of 0.05, a later analysis linked about 16,000 TCR beta sequences to specific HLA alleles. Correlated functional status among segregating V segments might reflect linkage disequilibrium, but an unknown experimental factor could not be ruled out. While some public TCRs were present in many individuals, most TCR sequences turned up only very rarely across donors. In a later analysis, the rate of TCR association differed among HLA loci, with DRB1 alleles having the most associated TCRs and HLA-C alleles having the fewest. In the study, about 150 TCR beta chains were listed as associated with cytomegalovirus.

The library was obtained by the immunoSEQ multiplex PCR assay. The multiplex PCR relied on a mix of 60 forward primers for TCR Vbeta segments and 13 reverse primers for TCR Jbeta segments. The CDR3 region of rearranged TCR beta genes was amplified from genomic DNA with a multiplex PCR assay. On the Illumina HiSeq System, the amplified TCR beta libraries were sequenced as 87-base-pair reads. The paper's processing steps were these. A later analysis tallied some 79 million unique TCR beta chains across the 650 to 750 repertoires, and approximately 12 million of those chains were shared by two or more donors. Raw reads were error-corrected and collapsed into unique sequences with a nearest-neighbor algorithm that merged closely related sequences to remove PCR and sequencing errors. Alignment of CDR3 sequences to IMGT reference sequences was used to assign V, D and J gene segments. For a sequence to be retained, a match of at least six nucleotides to both a V gene segment and a J gene segment was required. A rearrangement was called productive if the CDR3 had no stop codons and remained in frame with V and J, and every other rearrangement was called non-productive. Following IMGT convention, CDR3 was defined as the stretch from the second conserved V-encoded cysteine up to the conserved J-encoded phenylalanine. In an earlier analysis of just under 600 of the donors, sequences lacking an unambiguous match to a single V gene segment were excluded. An earlier analysis of 587 of the donors classified V segments as functional when productive rearrangements were above 56.7% and as segregating when the standard deviation between donors was above 5%. A statistical classification framework was built for diagnosing cytomegalovirus status from the catalog of TCR beta chain sequences. In a later analysis, V and J genes were assigned by comparing TCR nucleotide sequences against IMGT/GENE-DB human TR gene sequences. Using the TCRdist pipeline, a later analysis assigned CDR3 sequences along with most-parsimonious VDJ recombination scenarios. In a later analysis, each TCR beta chain was defined by its CDR3 amino acid sequence together with its V-gene family, and reads lacking a unique V-gene family were excluded. In a later analysis, several hundred highly shared, low-generation-probability nucleotide sequences were removed to address suspected cross-contamination and a sequencing artifact. For each public chain, a later analysis derived a clonal expansion index from normalized ranks of inferred template counts within each repertoire. A later analysis computed generation probabilities with a VDJ recombination model fitted to out-of-frame rearrangements, and checked the results against IGoR. A later analysis scored TCR-TCR, TCR-HLA and TCR-CMV co-occurrence with hypergeometric tests, applying a repertoire-size bias correction to TCR pairs. In a later analysis, false discovery rates were estimated by permuting HLA or CMV assignments 20 times. In a later analysis, co-occurring TCRs were grouped with DBSCAN, and TCRdist sequence similarity was added when clustering was performed within HLA-allele-positive subsets. For co-occurrence clustering, repertoires with fewer than 30,000 or more than 120,000 public chains were excluded, along with 4 to 6 repertoires with anomalous nucleotide sharing. TCRdb took this table from immuneACCESS and kept in-frame rearrangements with V and J called. Such tables lack part of the clones; where checked against another copy, unresolved V genes explain under half of the gap, and the rest is unexplained. D and trimming come from the DNA, and the V and J calls and clone size come from that table. This sample has roughly 78,000 clones in its table, and around 60% of those were observed once. The ten top clones hold over 5.5% of the sample.

Relative to germline, V is 8 bases shorter and J is 0 bases shorter, with 14 bases between their ends. Reading the germline V gene (reference sequence) gives CDR1 MNHEY and CDR2 SMNVEV. From the cysteine up to the phenylalanine, the CDR3 has a length of 14 residues. Just CDR3 DNA is preserved here, 42 bases in frame from base 1. Regarding this clone: Its antigen target is currently unknown. Base qualities are not recorded, but no much larger clone differs from it by a single base.

The cohort consisted of fewer than 700 healthy bone marrow donors. At the time of sampling, all cohort members were nominally healthy, though unrecorded immune exposures were likely present. The donor tested CMV seropositive and was one of the 289 seropositive cohort members. Each donor provided a peripheral blood sample, and peripheral blood mononuclear cells were used for TCR beta sequencing. The Qiagen DNeasy Blood Extraction Kit was used to extract genomic DNA from the blood cell samples. This receptor chain uses TRBV27 and TRBJ2-7, with the D gene not clear enough to name. The receptor's source is a man aged 30 to 39 in good health and CMV-seropositive. Sequenced material: PBMCs. The sequence in DNA is TGTGCCAGCCGAACTGAGTTAAGCTCCTACGAGCAGTACTTC. Translation gives CASRTELSSYEQYF.